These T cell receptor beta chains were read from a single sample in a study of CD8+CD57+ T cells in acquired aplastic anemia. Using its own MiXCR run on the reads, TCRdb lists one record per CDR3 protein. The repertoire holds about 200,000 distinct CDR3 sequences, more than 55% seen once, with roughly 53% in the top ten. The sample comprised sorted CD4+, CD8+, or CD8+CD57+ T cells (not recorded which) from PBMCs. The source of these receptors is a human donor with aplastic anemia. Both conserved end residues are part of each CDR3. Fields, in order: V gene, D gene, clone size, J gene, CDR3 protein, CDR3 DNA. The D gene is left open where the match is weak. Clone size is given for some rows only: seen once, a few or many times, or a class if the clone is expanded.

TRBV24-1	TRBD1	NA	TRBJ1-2	CATSGTGQERNGYTF	TGTGCCACCAGTGGAACGGGACAGGAGAGAAATGGCTACACCTTC
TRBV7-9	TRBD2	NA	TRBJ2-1	CASSLVSGIDEQFF	TGTGCCAGCAGCTTAGTTAGCGGGATTGATGAGCAGTTCTTC
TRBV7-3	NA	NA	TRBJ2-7	CASSAGSEQYF	TGTGCCAGCAGTGCAGGGTCTGAGCAGTACTTC
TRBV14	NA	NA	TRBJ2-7	CASSHTAYEQYF	TGTGCCAGCAGCCACACAGCATACGAGCAGTACTTC
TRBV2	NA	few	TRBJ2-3	CATAGQGTDTQYF	TGTGCCACGGCGGGACAAGGCACAGATACGCAGTATTTT
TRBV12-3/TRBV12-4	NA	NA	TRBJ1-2	CASSRASSLYGYTF	TGTGCCAGCAGTCGGGCGTCGTCACTCTATGGCTACACCTTC
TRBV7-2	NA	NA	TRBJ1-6	CASSLDRTPLHF	TGTGCCAGCAGCTTAGATCGGACACCCCTCCACTTT
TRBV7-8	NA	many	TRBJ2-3	CASSLDPKLPSTDTQYF	TGTGCCAGCAGCTTAGATCCCAAGCTTCCTAGCACAGATACGCAGTATTTT
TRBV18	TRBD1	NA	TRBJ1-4	CASSWDWDSNEKLFF	TGTGCCAGCTCATGGGATTGGGACAGTAATGAAAAACTGTTTTTT
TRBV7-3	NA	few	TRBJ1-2	CASSPRDTAIYGYTF	TGTGCCAGCAGCCCCCGGGACACAGCAATCTATGGCTACACCTTC
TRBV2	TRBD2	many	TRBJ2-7	CASRGEAGAYEQYF	TGTGCCAGCAGGGGCGAAGCGGGAGCCTACGAGCAGTACTTC
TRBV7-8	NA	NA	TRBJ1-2	CASSPSGGSRGYTF	TGTGCCAGCAGCCCCTCGGGAGGGAGTCGTGGCTACACCTTC
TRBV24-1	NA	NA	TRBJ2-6	CATSGGQGPSGANVLTF	TGTGCCACCAGTGGGGGCCAGGGACCCTCTGGGGCCAACGTCCTGACTTTC
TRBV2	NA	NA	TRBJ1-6	CASSVWGPLHF	TGTGCCAGCAGTGTTTGGGGTCCCCTCCACTTT
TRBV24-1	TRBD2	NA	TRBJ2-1	CATSPSGMVNEQFF	TGTGCCACCAGTCCCAGCGGGATGGTCAATGAGCAGTTCTTC
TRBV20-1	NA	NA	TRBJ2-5	CSARVAGETQYF	TGCAGTGCTAGAGTTGCCGGGGAGACCCAGTACTTC
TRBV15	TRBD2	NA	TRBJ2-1	CATSRVAWGGDEQFF	TGTGCCACCAGCAGAGTGGCCTGGGGGGGGGATGAGCAGTTCTTC
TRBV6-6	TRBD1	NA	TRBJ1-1	CASSYGQGSDTEAFF	TGTGCCAGCAGTTATGGACAGGGTAGCGATACTGAAGCTTTCTTT
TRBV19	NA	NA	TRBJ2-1	CASSIKLGYGGNEQFF	TGTGCCAGTAGTATAAAATTGGGGTACGGCGGAAATGAGCAGTTCTTC
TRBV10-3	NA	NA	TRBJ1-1	CAITKTGNTEAFF	TGTGCCATCACCAAAACAGGGAACACTGAAGCTTTCTTT
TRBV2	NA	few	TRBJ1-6	CATSLGGYNSPLHF	TGTGCCACCTCCCTTGGTGGGTATAATTCACCCCTCCACTTT
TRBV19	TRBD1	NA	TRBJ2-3	CASSPSIKGQGVNTDTQYF	TGTGCCAGTAGCCCAAGTATAAAAGGACAGGGGGTTAACACAGATACGCAGTATTTT
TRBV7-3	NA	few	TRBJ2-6	CASSSAAGANVLTF	TGTGCCAGCAGCTCAGCTGCTGGGGCCAACGTCCTGACTTTC
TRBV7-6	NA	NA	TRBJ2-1	CASLGAGANEQFF	TGTGCCAGCTTGGGAGCGGGCGCCAATGAGCAGTTCTTC
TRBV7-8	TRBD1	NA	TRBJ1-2	CASSPETGWNGYTF	TGTGCCAGCAGCCCCGAGACAGGGTGGAATGGCTACACCTTC
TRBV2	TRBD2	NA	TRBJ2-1	CASSEFSGVYNEQFF	TGTGCCAGCAGTGAATTTAGCGGGGTCTACAATGAGCAGTTCTTC
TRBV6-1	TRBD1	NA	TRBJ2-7	CASSAGTGPTYEQYF	TGTGCCAGCAGTGCTGGGACAGGCCCTACCTACGAGCAGTACTTC
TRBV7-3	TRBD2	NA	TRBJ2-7	CASSLLAGVAEQYF	TGTGCCAGCAGCCTCCTAGCGGGAGTAGCCGAGCAGTACTTC
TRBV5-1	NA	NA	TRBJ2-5	CASSAGQRETQYF	TGCGCCAGCAGCGCTGGACAGAGGGAGACCCAGTACTTC
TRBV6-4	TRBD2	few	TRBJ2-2	CASSVSGGAAELFF	TGTGCCAGCAGTGTCAGCGGGGGGGCCGCGGAGCTGTTTTTT
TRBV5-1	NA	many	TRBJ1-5	CASSLAGGNQPQHF	TGCGCCAGCAGCTTGGCCGGGGGCAATCAGCCCCAGCATTTT
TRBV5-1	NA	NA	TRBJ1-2	CASSSQGMNYGYTF	TGCGCCAGCAGCTCTCAGGGGATGAACTATGGCTACACCTTC
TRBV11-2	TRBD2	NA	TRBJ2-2	CASSFLAGDLPGELFF	TGTGCCAGCAGCTTCTTGGCGGGAGATCTCCCCGGGGAGCTGTTTTTT
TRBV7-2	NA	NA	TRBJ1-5	CASSPRGGSNQPQHF	TGTGCCAGCAGCCCTCGAGGCGGTAGCAATCAGCCCCAGCATTTT
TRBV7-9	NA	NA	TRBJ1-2	CASSSDGHYGYTF	TGTGCCAGCAGCTCGGACGGCCACTATGGCTACACCTTC
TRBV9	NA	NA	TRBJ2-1	CASSVSAATYNEQFF	TGTGCCAGCAGCGTAAGCGCGGCGACATACAATGAGCAGTTCTTC
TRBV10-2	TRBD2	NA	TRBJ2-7	CATNSGGSYEQYF	TGCGCCACCAATAGCGGGGGCTCCTACGAGCAGTACTTC